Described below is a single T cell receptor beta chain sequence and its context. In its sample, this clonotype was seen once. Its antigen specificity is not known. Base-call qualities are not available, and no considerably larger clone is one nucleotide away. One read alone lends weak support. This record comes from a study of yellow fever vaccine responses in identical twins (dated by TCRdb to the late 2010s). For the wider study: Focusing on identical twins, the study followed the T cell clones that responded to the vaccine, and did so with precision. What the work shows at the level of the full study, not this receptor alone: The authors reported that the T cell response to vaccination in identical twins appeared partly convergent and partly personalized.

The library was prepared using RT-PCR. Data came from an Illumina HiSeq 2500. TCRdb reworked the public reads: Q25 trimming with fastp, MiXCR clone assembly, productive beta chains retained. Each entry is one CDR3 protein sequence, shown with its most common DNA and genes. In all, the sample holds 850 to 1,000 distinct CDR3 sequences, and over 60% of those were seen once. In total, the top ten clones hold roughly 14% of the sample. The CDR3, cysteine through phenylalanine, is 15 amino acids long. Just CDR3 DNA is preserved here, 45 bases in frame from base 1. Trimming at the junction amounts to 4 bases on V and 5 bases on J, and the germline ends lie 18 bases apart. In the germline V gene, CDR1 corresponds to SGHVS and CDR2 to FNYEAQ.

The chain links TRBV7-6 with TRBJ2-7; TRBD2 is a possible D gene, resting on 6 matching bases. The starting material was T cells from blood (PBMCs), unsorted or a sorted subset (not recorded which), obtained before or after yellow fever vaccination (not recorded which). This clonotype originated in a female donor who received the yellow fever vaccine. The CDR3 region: CASSSFSGYENEQYF. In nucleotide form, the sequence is TGTGCCAGCAGCTCCTTTAGCGGATACGAAAACGAGCAGTACTTC.